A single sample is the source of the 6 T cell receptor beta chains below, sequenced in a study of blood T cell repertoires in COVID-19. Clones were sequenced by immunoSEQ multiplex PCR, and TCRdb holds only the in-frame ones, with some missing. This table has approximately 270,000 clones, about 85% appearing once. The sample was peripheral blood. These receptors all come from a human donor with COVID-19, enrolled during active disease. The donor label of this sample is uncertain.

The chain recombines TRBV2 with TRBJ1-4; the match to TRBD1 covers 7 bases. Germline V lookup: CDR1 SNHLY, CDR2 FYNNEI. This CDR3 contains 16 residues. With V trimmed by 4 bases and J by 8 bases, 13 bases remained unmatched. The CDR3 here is CASSVDRDLLGEKLFF. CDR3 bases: TGTGCCAGCAGTGTAGACAGGGACCTACTTGGGGAAAAACTGTTTTTT.

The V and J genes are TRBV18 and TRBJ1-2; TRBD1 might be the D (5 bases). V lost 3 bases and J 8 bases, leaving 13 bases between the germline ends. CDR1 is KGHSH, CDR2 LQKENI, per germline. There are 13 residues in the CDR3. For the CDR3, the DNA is TGTGCCAGCTCACCGGGGCAGTCAGGAGGCTACACCTTC. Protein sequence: CASSPGQSGGYTF.

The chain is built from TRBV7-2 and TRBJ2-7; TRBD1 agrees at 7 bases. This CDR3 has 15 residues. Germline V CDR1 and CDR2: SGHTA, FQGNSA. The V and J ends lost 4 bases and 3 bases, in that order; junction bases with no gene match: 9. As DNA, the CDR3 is TGTGCCAGCAGCTACTCCCGGGACAGCGGCTACGAGCAGTACTTC. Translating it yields CASSYSRDSGYEQYF.

The CDR3 loop is CASSQATGVGEPQHF. In DNA, the CDR3 is TGTGCCAGCAGCCAAGCGACAGGGGTTGGGGAGCCCCAGCATTTT. This chain links TRBV3-1 (or the pseudogene TRBV3-2) with TRBJ1-5, with 8 bases that match TRBD1. The CDR3 is 15 amino acids. Per the germline V gene, CDR1 is LGHDT and CDR2 is YNNKEL (reference sequence). The J segment lost 8 bases and the V segment lost 1 base, leaving 7 bases of the junction unmatched.

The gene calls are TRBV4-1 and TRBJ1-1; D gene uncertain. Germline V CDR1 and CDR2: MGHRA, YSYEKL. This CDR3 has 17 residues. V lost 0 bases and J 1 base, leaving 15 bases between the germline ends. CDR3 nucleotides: TGCGCCAGCAGCCAAGACCCTGCCCAAACGGGGAACACTGAAGCTTTCTTT. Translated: CASSQDPAQTGNTEAFF.

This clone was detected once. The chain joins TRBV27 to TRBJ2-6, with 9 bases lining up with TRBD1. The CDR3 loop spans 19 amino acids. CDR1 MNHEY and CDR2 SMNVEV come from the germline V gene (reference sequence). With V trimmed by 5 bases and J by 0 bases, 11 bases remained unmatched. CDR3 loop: CASSPTPGQGLSGANVLTF. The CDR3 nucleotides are TGTGCCAGCAGTCCGACTCCGGGACAGGGCCTCTCTGGGGCCAACGTCCTGACTTTC.